The entry below gives a single T cell receptor (beta chain) sequence along with its context. The CDR3 has 17 residues. Germline trimming cut 4 bases from V and 3 bases from J; bases unmatched to any gene: 11. Per germline, CDR1 LGHDT and CDR2 YNNKEL (reference sequence). These data come from a study of blood T cell repertoires in COVID-19. Study processing details: It was from reference gene primer amplification that nucleated cell counts were estimated. Measured with immunoSEQ multiplex PCR; TCRdb has only the in-frame clones, and not every one. V, J and clone size reflect that table, while D and trimming were determined from the DNA. The profile shows tens of thousands of clones, approximately 80% of them singletons.

The chain carries TRBV3-1 (or the pseudogene TRBV3-2) and TRBJ2-3; 9 positions agree with TRBD2. Sequencing was carried out using PBMCs or T cells enriched from blood (not recorded which). This receptor was obtained from a woman aged 40-49 years with acute COVID-19. The CDR3 spells CASSLTIAGVGTDTQYF. The CDR3 DNA sequence: TGTGCCAGCAGCCTGACCATAGCGGGAGTAGGGACAGATACGCAGTATTTT.